This T cell receptor beta chain was sequenced during a study of T cells in Graves' hyperthyroidism and ophthalmopathy. About the study: Before any treatment, at initial diagnosis, peripheral blood was collected. Points from the study as a whole: Model output signaled ophthalmopathy a median around 6.9 months ahead of onset. In blood, most of the thyroid clonotypes expanded above 0.001 were also present.

This clonotype was recorded many times. Its antigen remains unknown. This CDR3 region has 14 residues. Trimming left V 3 bases short and J 1 base short, with 9 bases between. CDR1 and CDR2 from the germline V gene are PRHDT and FYEKMQ (reference sequence). From RNA transcripts, TCR beta CDR3 regions were amplified. With the HTBI primer set, the TCR CDR3 went through a first round of RT-PCR. TCRdb reprocessed the multiplex PCR reads with MiXCR, giving one entry per CDR3 protein. The sample lists hundreds of thousands of distinct CDR3 sequences; 30% to 40% were seen once. Fresh peripheral blood, about 9.3 ml, yielded the PBMCs.

The source of this sequence is a woman between 40 and 55 years old with Graves' hyperthyroidism. V gene TRBV13 combines with J gene TRBJ1-1; D is unresolved. Sequenced material: blood. CDR3: CASSLGKRNTEAFF. The CDR3 nucleotides are TGTGCCAGCAGCTTGGGTAAACGGAACACTGAAGCTTTCTTT.